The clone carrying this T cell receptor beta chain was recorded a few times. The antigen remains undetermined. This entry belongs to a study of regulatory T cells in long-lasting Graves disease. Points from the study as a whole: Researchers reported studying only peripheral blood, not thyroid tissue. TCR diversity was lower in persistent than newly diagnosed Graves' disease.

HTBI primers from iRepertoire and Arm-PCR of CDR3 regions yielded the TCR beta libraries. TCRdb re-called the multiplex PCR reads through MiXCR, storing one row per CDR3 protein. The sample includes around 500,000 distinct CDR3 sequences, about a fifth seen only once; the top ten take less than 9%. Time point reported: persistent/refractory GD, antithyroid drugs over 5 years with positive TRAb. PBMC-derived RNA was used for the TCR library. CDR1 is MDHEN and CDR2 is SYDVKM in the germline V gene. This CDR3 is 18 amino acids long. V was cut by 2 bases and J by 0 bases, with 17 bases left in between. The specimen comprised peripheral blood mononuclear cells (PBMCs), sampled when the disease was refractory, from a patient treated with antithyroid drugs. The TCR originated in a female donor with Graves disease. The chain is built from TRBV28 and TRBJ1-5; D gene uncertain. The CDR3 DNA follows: TGTGCCAGCAGTTTAAGGTGGAGTGAGCGTCTTAGCAATCAGCCCCAGCATTTT. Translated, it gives CASSLRWSERLSNQPQHF.